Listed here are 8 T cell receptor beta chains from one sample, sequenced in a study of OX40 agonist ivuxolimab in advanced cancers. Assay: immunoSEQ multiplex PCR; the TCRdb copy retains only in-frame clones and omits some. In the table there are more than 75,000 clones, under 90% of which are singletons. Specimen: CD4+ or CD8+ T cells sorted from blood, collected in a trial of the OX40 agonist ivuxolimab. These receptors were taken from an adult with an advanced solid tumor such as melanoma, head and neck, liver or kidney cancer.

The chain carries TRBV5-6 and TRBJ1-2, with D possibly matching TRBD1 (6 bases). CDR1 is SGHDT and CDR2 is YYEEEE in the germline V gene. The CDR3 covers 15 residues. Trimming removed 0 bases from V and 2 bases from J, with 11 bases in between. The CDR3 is CASSLVGQNNYGYTF. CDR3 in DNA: TGTGCCAGCAGCTTGGTGGGACAAAACAACTATGGCTACACCTTC.

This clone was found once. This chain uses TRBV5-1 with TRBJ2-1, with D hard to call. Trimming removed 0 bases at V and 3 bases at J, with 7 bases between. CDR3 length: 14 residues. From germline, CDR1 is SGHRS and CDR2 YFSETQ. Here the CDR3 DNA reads TGCGCCAGCAGCTTGGAAGGGAACTACAATGAGCAGTTCTTC. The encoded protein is CASSLEGNYNEQFF.

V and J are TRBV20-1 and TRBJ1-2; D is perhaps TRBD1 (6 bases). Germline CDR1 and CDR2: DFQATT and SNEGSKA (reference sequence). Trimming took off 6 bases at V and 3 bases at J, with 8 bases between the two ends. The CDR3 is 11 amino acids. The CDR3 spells CSARTDYGYTF. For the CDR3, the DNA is TGCAGTGCCAGGACAGACTATGGCTACACCTTC.

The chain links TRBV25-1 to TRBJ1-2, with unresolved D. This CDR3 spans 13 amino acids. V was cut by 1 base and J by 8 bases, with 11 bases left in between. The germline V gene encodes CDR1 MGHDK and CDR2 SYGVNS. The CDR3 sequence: CASSEFGVGGYTF. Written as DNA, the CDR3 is TGTGCCAGCAGTGAATTCGGGGTAGGCGGCTACACCTTC.

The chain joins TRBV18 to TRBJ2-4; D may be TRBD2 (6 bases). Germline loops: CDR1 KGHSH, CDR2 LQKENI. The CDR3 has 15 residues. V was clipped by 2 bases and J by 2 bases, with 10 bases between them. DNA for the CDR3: TGTGCCAGCTCACCAGCGGGGAATCCCAAAAACATTCAGTACTTC. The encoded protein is CASSPAGNPKNIQYF. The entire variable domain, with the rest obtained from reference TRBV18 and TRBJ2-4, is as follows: NAGVMQNPRHLVRRRGQEARLRCSPMKGHSHVYWYRQLPEEGLKFMVYLQKENIIDESGMPKERFSAEFPKEGPSILRIQQVVRGDSAAYFCASSPAGNPKNIQYFGAGTRLSVL.

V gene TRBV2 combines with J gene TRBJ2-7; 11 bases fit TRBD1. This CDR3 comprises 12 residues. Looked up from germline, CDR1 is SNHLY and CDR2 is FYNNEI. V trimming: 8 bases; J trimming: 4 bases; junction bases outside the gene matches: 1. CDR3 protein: CASGTGGYEQYF. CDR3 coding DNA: TGTGCCAGCGGGACAGGGGGGTACGAGCAGTACTTC.

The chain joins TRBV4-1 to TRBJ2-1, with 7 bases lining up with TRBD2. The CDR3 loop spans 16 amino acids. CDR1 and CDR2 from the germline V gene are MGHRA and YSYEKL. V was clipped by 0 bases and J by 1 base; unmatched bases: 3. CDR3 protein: CASSQDRAGSYNEQFF. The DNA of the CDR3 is TGCGCCAGCAGCCAAGATCGAGCGGGGTCCTACAATGAGCAGTTCTTC.

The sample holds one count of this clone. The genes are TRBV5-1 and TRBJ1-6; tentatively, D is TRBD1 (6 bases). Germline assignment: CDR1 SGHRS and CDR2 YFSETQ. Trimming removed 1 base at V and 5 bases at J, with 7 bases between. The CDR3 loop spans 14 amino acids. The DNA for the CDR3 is TGCGCCAGCAGCTTGCCAGGGGATAATTCACCCCTCCACTTT. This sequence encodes CASSLPGDNSPLHF.